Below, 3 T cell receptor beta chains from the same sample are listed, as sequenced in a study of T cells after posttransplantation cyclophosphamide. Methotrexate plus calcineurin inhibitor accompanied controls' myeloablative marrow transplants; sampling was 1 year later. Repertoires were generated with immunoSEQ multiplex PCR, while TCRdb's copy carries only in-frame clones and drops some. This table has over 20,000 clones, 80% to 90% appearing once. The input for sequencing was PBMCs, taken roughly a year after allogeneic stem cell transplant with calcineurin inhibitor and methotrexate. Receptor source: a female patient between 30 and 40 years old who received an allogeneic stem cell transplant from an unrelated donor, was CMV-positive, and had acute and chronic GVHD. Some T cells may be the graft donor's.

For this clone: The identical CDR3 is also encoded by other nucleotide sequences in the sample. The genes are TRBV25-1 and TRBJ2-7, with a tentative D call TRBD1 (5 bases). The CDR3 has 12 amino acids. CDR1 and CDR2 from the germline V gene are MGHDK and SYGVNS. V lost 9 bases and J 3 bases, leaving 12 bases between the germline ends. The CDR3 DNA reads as TGTGCCAGTACCCAGGGCCTCTACGAGCAGTACTTC. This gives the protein CASTQGLYEQYF.

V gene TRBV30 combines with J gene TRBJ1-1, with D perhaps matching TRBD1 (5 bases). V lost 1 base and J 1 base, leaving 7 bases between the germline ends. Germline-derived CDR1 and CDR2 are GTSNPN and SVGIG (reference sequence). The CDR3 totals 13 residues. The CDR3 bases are TGTGCCTGGAGTGAGGACACGAACACTGAAGCTTTCTTT. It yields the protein CAWSEDTNTEAFF.

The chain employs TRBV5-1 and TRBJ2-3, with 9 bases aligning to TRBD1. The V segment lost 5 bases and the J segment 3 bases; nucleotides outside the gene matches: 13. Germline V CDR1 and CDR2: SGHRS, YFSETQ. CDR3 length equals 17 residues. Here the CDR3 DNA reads TGCGCCAGCAGGCATTACTTCCGGGACAGGGATACAGATACGCAGTATTTT. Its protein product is CASRHYFRDRDTDTQYF.